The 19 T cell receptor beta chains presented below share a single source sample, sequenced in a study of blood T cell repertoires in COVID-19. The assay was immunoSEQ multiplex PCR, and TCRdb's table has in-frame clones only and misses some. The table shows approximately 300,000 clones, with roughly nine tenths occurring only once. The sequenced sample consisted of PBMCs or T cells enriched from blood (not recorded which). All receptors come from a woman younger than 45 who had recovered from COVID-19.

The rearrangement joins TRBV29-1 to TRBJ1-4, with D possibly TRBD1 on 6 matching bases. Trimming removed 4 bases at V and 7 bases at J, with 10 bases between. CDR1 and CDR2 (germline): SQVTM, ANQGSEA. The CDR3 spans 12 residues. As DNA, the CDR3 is TGCAGCGTTGCAGGGGACGGTGAAAAACTGTTTTTT. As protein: CSVAGDGEKLFF.

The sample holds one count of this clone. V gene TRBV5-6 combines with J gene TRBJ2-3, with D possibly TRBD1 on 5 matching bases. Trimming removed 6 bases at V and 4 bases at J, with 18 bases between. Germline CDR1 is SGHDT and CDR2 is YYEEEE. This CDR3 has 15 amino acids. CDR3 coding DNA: TGTGCCAGCAAGATGCGCGTTACAGGCGCAGATACGCAGTATTTT. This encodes CASKMRVTGADTQYF.

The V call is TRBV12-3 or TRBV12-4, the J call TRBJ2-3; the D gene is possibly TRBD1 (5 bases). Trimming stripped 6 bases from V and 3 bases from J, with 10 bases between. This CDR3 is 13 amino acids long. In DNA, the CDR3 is TGTGCCAGCAGCAGGGCTCGAACAGATACGCAGTATTTT. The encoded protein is CASSRARTDTQYF.

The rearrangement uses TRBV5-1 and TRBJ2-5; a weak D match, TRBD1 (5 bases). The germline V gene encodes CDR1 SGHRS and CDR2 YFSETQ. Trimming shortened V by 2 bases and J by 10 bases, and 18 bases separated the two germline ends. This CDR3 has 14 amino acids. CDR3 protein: CASSLVTGPGGQYF. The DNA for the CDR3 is TGCGCCAGCAGCTTAGTAACAGGCCCAGGCGGCCAGTACTTC. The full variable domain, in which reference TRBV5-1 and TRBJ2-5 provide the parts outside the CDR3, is KAGVTQTPRYLIKTRGQQVTLSCSPISGHRSVSWYQQTPGQGLQFLFEYFSETQRNKGNFPGRFSGRQFSNSRSEMNVSTLELGDSALYLCASSLVTGPGGQYFGPGTRLLVL.

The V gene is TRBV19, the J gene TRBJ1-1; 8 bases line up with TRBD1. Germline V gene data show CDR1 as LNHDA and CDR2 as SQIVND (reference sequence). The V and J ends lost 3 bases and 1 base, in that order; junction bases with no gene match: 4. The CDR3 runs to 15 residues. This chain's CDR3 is CASSIGTGSNTEAFF. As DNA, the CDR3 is TGTGCCAGTAGTATCGGGACAGGATCGAACACTGAAGCTTTCTTT.

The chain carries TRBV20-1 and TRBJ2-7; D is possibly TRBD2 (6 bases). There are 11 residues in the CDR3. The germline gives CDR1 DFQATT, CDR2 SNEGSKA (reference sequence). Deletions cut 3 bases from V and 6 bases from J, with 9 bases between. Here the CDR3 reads CSASRAGEQYF. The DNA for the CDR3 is TGCAGTGCTAGCCGAGCGGGCGAGCAGTACTTC.

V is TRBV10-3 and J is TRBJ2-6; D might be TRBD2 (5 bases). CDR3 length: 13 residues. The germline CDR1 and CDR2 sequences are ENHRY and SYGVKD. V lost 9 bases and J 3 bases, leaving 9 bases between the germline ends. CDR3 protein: CAITRGGANVLTF. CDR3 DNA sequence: TGTGCCATTACACGGGGTGGGGCCAACGTCCTGACTTTC.

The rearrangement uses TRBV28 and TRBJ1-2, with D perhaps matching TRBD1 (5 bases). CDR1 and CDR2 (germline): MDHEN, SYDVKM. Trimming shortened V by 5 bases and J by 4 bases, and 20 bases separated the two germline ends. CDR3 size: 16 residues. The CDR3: CASSKVQGGGSYGYTF. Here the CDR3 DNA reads TGTGCCAGCAGTAAGGTCCAGGGAGGAGGGTCCTATGGCTACACCTTC.

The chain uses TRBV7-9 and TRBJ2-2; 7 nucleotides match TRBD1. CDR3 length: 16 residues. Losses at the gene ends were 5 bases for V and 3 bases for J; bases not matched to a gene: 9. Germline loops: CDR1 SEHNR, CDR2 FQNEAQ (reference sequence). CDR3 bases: TGTGCCAGCAGCCATACAGGGGCGTCGGACACCGGGGAGCTGTTTTTT. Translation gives CASSHTGASDTGELFF.

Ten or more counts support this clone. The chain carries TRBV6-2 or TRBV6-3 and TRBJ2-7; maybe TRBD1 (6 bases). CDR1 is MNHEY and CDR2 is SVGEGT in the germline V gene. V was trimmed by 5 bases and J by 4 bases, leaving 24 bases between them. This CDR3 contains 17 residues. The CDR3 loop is CASSRLLGAKGEYEQYF. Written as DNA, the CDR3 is TGTGCCAGCAGTCGCCTTCTGGGGGCCAAAGGGGAATACGAGCAGTACTTC.

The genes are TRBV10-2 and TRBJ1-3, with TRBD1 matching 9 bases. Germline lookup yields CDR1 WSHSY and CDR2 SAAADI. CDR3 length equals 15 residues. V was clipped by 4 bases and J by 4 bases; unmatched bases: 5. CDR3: CASSVGTGRGNTIYF. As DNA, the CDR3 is TGCGCCAGCAGTGTAGGGACAGGGCGAGGAAACACCATATATTTT.

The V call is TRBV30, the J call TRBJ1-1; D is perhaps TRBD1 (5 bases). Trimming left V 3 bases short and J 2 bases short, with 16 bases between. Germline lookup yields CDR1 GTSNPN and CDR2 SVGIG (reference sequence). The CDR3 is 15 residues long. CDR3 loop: CAWRVRGSLNTEAFF. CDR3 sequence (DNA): TGTGCCTGGAGAGTCCGGGGGTCCTTAAACACTGAAGCTTTCTTT.

The CDR3 protein is CAWRSVNTEAFF. Written as DNA, the CDR3 is TGTGCCTGGAGGTCCGTGAACACTGAAGCTTTCTTT. V gene TRBV30 combines with J gene TRBJ1-1; D unresolved. The CDR3 contains 12 residues. In germline, CDR1 is GTSNPN, CDR2 SVGIG (reference sequence). V was cut by 3 bases and J by 0 bases, with 5 bases left in between.

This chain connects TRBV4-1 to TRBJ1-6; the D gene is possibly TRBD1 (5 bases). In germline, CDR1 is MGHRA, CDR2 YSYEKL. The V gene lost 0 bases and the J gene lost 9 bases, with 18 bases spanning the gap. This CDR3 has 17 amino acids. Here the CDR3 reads CASSQDTRVGVTSPLHF. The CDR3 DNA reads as TGCGCCAGCAGCCAAGATACGAGAGTAGGGGTGACTTCACCCCTCCACTTT.

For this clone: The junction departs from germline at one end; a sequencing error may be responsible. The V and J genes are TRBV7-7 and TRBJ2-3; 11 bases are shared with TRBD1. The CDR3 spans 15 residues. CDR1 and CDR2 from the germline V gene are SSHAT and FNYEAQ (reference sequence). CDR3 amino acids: CASSLLGTGGDTQYF. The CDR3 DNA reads TGTGCTAGCAGCTTGCTGGGGACAGGGGGGGATACGCAGTATTTT.

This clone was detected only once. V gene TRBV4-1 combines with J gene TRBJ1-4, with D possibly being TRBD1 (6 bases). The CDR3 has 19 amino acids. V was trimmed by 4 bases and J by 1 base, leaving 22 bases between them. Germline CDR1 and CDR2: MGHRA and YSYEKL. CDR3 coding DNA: TGCGCCAGCAGCCCGTCGACAGGTTTAGGTTTGGGAACTAATGAAAAACTGTTTTTT. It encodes CASSPSTGLGLGTNEKLFF.

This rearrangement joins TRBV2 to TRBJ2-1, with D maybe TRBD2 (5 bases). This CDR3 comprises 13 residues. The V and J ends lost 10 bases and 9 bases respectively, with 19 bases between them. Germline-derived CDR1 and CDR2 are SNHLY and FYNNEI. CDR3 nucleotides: TGTGCCACAGCCCCCGCGGGCGGCAGTGAGCAGTTCTTC. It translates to CATAPAGGSEQFF.

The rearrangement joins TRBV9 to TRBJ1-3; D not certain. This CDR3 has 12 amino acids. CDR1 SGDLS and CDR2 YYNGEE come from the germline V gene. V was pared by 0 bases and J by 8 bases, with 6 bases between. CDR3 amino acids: CASSVGSDTIYF. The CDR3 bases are TGTGCCAGCAGCGTAGGGAGTGACACCATATATTTT.

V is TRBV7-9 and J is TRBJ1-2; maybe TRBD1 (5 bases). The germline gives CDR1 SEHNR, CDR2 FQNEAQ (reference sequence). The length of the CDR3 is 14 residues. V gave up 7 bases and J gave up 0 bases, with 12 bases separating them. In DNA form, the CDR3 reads TGTGCCAGCACCAATGGGGCTACTAACTATGGCTACACCTTC. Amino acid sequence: CASTNGATNYGYTF.